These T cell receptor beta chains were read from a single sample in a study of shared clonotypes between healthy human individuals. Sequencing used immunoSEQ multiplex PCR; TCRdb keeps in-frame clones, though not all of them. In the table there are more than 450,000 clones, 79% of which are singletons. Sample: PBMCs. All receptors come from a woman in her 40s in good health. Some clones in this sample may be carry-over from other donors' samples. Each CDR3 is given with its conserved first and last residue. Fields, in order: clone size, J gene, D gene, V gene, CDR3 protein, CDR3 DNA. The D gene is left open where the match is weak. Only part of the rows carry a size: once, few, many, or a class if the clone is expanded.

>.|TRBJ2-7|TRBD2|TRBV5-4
CASSSGLAGPYRLYEQYF
TGTGCCAGCAGCTCGGGACTAGCGGGCCCATACCGTCTCTACGAGCAGTACTTC
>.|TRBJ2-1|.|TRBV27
CASSLYPPRNNEQFF
TGTGCCAGCAGTTTATACCCCCCCCGGAACAATGAGCAGTTCTTC
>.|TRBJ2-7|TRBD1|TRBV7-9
CASSRTSGTAFSYEQYF
TGTGCCAGCAGCCGTACATCCGGGACAGCATTCTCCTACGAGCAGTACTTC
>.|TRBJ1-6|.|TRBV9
CASSVGGASDSPLHF
TGTGCCAGCAGCGTAGGTGGGGCATCCGATTCACCCCTCCACTTT
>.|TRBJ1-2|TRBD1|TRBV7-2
CASSSRDRVGGYTF
TGTGCCAGCAGCTCCCGTGACAGGGTAGGCGGCTACACCTTC
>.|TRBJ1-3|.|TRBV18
CASSPFPGLNTIYF
TGTGCCAGCTCACCTTTTCCGGGTTTAAACACCATATATTTT
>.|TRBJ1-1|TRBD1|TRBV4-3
CASSRRANTGTDEAFF
TGCGCCAGCAGCCGCCGGGCCAACACCGGGACAGATGAAGCTTTCTTT
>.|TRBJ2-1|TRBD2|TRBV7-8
CASSPFSGSSYNEQFF
TGTGCCAGCAGCCCCTTTAGCGGGAGCTCCTACAATGAGCAGTTCTTC
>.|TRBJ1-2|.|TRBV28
CASSPGPNYGYTF
TGTGCCAGCAGTCCCGGACCGAACTATGGCTACACCTTC
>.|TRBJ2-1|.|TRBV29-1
CSVEKQGRGEQFF
TGCAGCGTGGAGAAACAGGGTAGGGGTGAGCAGTTCTTC
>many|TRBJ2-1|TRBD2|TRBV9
CASSVSGTRFDEQFF
TGTGCCAGCAGCGTAAGTGGGACTAGATTCGATGAGCAGTTCTTC
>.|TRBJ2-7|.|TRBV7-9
CASSRTIYEQYF
TGTGCCAGCAGCCGAACCATCTACGAGCAGTACTTC
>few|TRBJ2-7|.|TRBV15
CATSRVRSRAYEQYF
TGTGCCACCAGCAGAGTTCGGAGCAGAGCCTACGAGCAGTACTTC
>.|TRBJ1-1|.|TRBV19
CASSVGQFGAAFF
TGTGCCAGTAGTGTAGGACAGTTTGGGGCAGCTTTCTTT
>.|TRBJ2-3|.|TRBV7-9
CASSQDSTDTQYF
TGTGCCAGCAGCCAGGACAGCACAGATACGCAGTATTTT
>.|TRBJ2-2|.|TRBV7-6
CASSLAGGTDTGELFF
TGTGCCAGCAGCTTAGCGGGGGGGACAGACACCGGGGAGCTGTTTTTT
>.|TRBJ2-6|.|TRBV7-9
CASSLVAESFSGANVLTF
TGTGCCAGCAGCTTAGTGGCCGAATCCTTCTCTGGGGCCAACGTCCTGACTTTC
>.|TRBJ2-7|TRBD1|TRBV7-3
CASSLSAGTGGREQYF
TGTGCCAGCAGCTTAAGTGCCGGGACAGGGGGCCGCGAGCAGTACTTC
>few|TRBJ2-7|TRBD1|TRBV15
CATSRVGQGYEQYF
TGTGCCACCAGCAGAGTCGGACAGGGCTACGAGCAGTACTTC
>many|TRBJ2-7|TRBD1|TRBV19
CASSISRDRGYEQYF
TGTGCCAGTAGTATATCCCGGGACAGGGGCTACGAGCAGTACTTC
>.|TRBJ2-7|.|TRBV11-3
CASSTRSGPNYEQYF
TGTGCCAGCAGCACACGTAGCGGCCCGAATTACGAGCAGTACTTC
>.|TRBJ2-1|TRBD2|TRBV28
CASIPTSGAYNEQFF
TGTGCCAGCATCCCGACTAGCGGGGCCTACAATGAGCAGTTCTTC
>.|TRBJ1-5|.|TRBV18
CASSLSRTDNQPQHF
TGTGCCAGCTCACTGTCCCGGACAGATAATCAGCCCCAGCATTTT
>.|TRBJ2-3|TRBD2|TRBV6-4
CASSDSTSGSTDTQYF
TGTGCCAGCAGTGACTCGACGAGCGGGAGTACAGATACGCAGTATTTT
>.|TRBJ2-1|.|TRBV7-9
CASSYPDPYNEQFF
TGTGCCAGCAGCTACCCGGACCCCTACAATGAGCAGTTCTTC
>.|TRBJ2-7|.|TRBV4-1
CASSPSQGQTKEQYF
TGCGCCAGCAGCCCTTCCCAGGGGCAAACCAAAGAGCAGTACTTC
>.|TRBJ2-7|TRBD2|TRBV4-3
CASSQDVGGRDPYEQYF
TGCGCCAGCAGCCAAGATGTAGGTGGGAGGGACCCCTACGAGCAGTACTTC
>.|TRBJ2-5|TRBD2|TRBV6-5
CASSYSSLAGGSQYF
TGTGCCAGCAGTTACTCGAGTCTAGCGGGAGGTTCCCAGTACTTC
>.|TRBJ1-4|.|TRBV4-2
CASSQDGRGGAGEKLFF
TGTGCCAGCAGCCAAGATGGGCGCGGAGGGGCGGGTGAAAAACTGTTTTTT
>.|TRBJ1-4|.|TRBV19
CASSPREEKLFF
TGTGCCAGTAGTCCGAGGGAAGAAAAACTGTTTTTT
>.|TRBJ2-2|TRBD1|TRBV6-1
CASRSTGDTGELFF
TGTGCCAGCAGGTCAACAGGGGACACCGGGGAGCTGTTTTTT